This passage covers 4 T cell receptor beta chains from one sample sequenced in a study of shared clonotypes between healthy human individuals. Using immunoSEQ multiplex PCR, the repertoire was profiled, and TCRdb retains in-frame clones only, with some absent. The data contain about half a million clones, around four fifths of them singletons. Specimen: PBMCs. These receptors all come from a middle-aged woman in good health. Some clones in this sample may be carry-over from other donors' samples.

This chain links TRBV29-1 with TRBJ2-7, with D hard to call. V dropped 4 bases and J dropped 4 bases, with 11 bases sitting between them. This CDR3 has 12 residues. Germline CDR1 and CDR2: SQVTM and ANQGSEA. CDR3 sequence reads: CSVAGSGYEQYF. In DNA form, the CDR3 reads TGCAGCGTTGCCGGTTCTGGGTACGAGCAGTACTTC.

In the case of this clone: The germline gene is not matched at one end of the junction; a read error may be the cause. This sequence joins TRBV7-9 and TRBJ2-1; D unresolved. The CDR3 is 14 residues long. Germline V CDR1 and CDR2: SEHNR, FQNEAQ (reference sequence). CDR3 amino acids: CASNLGAAYNEQFF. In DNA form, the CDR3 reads TGTGCCAGCAACTTAGGCGCAGCTTACAATGAGCAGTTCTTC.

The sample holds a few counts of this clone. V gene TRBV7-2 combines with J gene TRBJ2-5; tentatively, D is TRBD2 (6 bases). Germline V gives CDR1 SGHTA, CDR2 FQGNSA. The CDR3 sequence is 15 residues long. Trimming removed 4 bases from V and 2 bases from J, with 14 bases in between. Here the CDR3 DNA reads TGTGCCAGCAGCTACCCCGGGACTCAGCAAGAGACCCAGTACTTC. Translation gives CASSYPGTQQETQYF.

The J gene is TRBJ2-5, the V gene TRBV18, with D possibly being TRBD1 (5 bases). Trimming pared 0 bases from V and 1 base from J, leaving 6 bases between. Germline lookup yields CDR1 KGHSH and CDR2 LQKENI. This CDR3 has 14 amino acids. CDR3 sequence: CASSPPRGQETQYF. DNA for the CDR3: TGTGCCAGCTCACCACCAAGGGGCCAAGAGACCCAGTACTTC.